Listed below are T cell receptor beta chains from one sample, sequenced in a study of cytomegalovirus exposure and HLA in healthy donors. The data were produced by immunoSEQ multiplex PCR, yet TCRdb's version contains in-frame clones alone and is incomplete. The data contain more than 140,000 clones, 82% of them singletons. Sequencing used PBMCs. Every receptor here comes from a man aged 25 to 40 in good health and CMV-seropositive. CDR3s include the opening cysteine and the closing phenylalanine or tryptophan. D genes are given only for firm matches. A clone size is listed for some rows: how often the clone was seen (once, few, many), or a class if it is expanded.

>TRBJ2-7|TRBV6-1|NA|NA
CASSPGSYEQYF
TGTGCCAGCAGTCCAGGATCCTACGAGCAGTACTTC
>TRBJ1-4|TRBV4-3|NA|NA
CASSQARQPTNEKLFF
TGCGCCAGCAGCCAAGCCCGACAGCCAACTAATGAAAAACTGTTTTTT
>TRBJ2-1|TRBV5-8|TRBD2|few
CASSPGLAGGQNEQFF
TGTGCCAGCAGCCCAGGACTAGCGGGGGGGCAAAATGAGCAGTTCTTC
>TRBJ2-2|TRBV6-5|TRBD1|NA
CASSYSRQGSGELFF
TGTGCCAGCAGTTACTCGAGACAGGGATCCGGGGAGCTGTTTTTT
>TRBJ2-1|TRBV7-6|NA|NA
CASSPTPPPTYNEQFF
TGTGCCAGCAGCCCCACCCCACCTCCTACTTACAATGAGCAGTTCTTC
>TRBJ2-7|TRBV6-5|NA|NA
CASSFFPLTATYEQYF
TGTGCCAGCAGTTTTTTTCCTTTGACAGCTACCTACGAGCAGTACTTC
>TRBJ2-7|TRBV6-1|NA|NA
CASTEAAGEGYEQYF
TGTGCCAGCACTGAGGCGGCCGGTGAGGGCTACGAGCAGTACTTC
>TRBJ2-3|TRBV30|NA|NA
CAWSASTDTQYF
TGTGCCTGGAGTGCCTCCACAGATACGCAGTATTTT
>TRBJ1-2|TRBV14|NA|NA
CASSPPGANYGYTF
TGTGCCAGCAGCCCACCGGGAGCCAACTATGGCTACACCTTC
>TRBJ1-5|TRBV5-6|TRBD1|NA
CASSLEGQGNGNQPQHF
TGTGCCAGCAGCTTGGAGGGACAGGGGAATGGCAATCAGCCCCAGCATTTT
>TRBJ2-7|TRBV29-1|NA|once
CSVVTFPYEQYF
TGCAGCGTTGTGACATTCCCCTACGAGCAGTACTTC
>TRBJ1-2|TRBV6-5|TRBD1|NA
CASSRPGGGYGYTF
TGTGCCAGCAGCCGCCCAGGGGGAGGCTATGGCTACACCTTC
>TRBJ1-2|TRBV28|NA|NA
CASSSPGVTGSYGYTF
TGTGCCAGCAGTTCCCCCGGGGTGACTGGATCCTATGGCTACACCTTC
>TRBJ2-7|TRBV5-1|TRBD2|NA
CASSSASGSLYEQYF
TGCGCCAGCAGCTCGGCTAGCGGGAGTTTATACGAGCAGTACTTC
>TRBJ2-2|TRBV19|NA|NA
CASSIDLGPNTGELFF
TGTGCCAGTAGTATAGATCTAGGCCCCAACACCGGGGAGCTGTTTTTT
>TRBJ1-2|TRBV5-5|NA|NA
CASSLVVGRNYGYTF
TGTGCCAGCAGCTTGGTGGTAGGGAGAAACTATGGCTACACCTTC
>TRBJ2-5|TRBV7-9|NA|NA
CASSLPWQRAQETQYF
TGTGCCAGCAGCTTACCCTGGCAGCGGGCCCAAGAGACCCAGTACTTC
>TRBJ1-1|TRBV7-9|NA|NA
CASSAPLQGPEAFF
TGTGCCAGCAGCGCTCCTCTACAGGGTCCTGAAGCTTTCTTT
>TRBJ2-7|TRBV19|TRBD1|NA
CASSIEQGRHEQYF
TGTGCCAGTAGTATAGAACAGGGGAGACACGAGCAGTACTTC